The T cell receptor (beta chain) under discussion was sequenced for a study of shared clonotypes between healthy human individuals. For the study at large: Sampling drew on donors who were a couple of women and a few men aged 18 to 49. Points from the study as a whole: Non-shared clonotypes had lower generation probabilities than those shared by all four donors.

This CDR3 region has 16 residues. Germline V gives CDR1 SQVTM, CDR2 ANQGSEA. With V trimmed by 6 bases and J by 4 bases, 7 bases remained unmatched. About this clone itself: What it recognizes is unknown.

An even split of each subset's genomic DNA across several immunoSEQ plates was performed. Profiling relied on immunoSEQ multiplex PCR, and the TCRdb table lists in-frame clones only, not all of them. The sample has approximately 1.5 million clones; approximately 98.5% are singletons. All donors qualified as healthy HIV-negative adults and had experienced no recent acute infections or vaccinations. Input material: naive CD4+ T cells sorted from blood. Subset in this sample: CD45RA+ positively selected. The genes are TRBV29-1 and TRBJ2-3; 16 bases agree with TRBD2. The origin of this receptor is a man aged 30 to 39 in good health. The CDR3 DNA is TGCAGCGTGATGGGGACTAGCGGGAGGGGCGCAGATACGCAGTATTTT. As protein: CSVMGTSGRGADTQYF.